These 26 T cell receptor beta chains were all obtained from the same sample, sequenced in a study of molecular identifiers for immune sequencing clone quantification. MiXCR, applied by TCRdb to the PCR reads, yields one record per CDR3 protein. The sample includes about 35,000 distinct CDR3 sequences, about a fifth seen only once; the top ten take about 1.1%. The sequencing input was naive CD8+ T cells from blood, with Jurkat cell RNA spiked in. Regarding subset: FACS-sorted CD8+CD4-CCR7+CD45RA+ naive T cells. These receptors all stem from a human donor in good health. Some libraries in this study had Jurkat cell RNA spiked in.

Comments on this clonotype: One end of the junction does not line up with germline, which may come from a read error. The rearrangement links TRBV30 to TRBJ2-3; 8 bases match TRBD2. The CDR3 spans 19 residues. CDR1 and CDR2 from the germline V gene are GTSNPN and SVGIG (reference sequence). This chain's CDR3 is CACLELGLAGDSSTDTRYF. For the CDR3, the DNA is TGTGCCTGCCTAGAGCTAGGACTAGCTGGGGATTCCAGCACAGATACGCGGTATTTT.

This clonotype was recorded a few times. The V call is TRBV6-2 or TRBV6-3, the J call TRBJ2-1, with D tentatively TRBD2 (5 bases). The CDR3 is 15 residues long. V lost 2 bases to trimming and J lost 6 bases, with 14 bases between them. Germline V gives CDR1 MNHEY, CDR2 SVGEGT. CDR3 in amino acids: CASSYEGIGRNEQFF. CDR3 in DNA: TGTGCCAGCAGTTACGAGGGAATCGGGCGCAATGAGCAGTTCTTC.

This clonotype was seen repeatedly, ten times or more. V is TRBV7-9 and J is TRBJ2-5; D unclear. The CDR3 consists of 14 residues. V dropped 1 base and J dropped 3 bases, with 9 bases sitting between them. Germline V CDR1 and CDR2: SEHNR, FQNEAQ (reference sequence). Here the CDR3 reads CASSLEGGKETQYF. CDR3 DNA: TGTGCCAGCAGCTTAGAGGGCGGAAAAGAGACCCAGTACTTC.

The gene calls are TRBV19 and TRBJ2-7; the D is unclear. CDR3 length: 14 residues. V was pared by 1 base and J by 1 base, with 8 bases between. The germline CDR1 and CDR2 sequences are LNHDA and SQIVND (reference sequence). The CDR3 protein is CASSIVADSYEQYF. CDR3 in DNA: TGTGCCAGTAGTATAGTGGCAGATTCCTACGAGCAGTACTTC. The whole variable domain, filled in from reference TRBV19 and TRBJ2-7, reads DGGITQSPKYLFRKEGQNVTLSCEQNLNHDAMYWYRQDPGQGLRLIYYSQIVNDFQKGDIAEGYSVSREKKESFPLTVTSAQKNPTAFYLCASSIVADSYEQYFGPGTRLTVT.

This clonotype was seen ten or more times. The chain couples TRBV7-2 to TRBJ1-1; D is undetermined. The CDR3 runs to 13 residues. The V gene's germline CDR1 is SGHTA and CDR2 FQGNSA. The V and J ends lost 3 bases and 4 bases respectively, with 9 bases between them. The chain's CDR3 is CASSFLRGTEAFF. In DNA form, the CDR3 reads TGTGCCAGCAGCTTTCTACGGGGCACTGAAGCTTTCTTT.

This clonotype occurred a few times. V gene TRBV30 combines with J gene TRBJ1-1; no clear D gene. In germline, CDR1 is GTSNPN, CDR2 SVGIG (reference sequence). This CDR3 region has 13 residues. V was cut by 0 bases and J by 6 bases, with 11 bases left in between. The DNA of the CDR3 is TGTGCCTGGAGTGTAGGCTCCGCGTCTGAAGCTTTCTTT. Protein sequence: CAWSVGSASEAFF.

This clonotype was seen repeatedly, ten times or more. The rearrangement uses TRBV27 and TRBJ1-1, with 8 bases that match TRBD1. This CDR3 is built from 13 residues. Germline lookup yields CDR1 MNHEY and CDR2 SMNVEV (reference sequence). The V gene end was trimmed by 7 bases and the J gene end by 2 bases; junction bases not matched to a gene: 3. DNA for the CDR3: TGTGCCAGCACAGGGACAGGCAACACTGAAGCTTTCTTT. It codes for CASTGTGNTEAFF.

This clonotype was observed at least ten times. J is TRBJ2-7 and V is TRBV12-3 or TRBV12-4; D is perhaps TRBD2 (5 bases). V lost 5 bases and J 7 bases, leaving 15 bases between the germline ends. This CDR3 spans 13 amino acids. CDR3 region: CASSPGLTREQYF. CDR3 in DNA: TGTGCCAGCAGTCCCGGACTTACAAGGGAGCAGTACTTC.

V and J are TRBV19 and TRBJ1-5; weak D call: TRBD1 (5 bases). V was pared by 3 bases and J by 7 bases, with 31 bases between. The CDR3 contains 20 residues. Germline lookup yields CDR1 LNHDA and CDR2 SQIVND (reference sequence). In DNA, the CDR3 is TGTGCCAGTAGTATTGGGGTTTTGAAGACTGGTGCCACGGGGCTCCAGCCCCAGCATTTT. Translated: CASSIGVLKTGATGLQPQHF.

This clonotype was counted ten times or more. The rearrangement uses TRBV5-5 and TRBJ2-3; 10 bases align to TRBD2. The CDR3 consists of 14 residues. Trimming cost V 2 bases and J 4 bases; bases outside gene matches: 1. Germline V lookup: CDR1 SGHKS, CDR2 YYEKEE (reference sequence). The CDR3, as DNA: TGTGCCAGCAGCTTAGCGGGGGGGCCAGATACGCAGTATTTT. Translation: CASSLAGGPDTQYF.

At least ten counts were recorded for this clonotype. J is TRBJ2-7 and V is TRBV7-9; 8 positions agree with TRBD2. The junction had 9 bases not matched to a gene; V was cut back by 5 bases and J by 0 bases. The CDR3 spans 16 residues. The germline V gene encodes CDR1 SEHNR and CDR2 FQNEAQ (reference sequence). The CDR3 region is CASSPPTSESSYEQYF. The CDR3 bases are TGTGCCAGCAGCCCGCCGACTAGCGAAAGCTCCTACGAGCAGTACTTC.

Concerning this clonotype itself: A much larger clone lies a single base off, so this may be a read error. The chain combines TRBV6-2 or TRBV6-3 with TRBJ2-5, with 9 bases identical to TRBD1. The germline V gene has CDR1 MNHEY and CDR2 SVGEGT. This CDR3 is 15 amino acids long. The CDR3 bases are TGTGCCAGCACCGGGACAGGGCGGTACCAAGGGACCCAGTACTTC. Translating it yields CASTGTGRYQGTQYF.

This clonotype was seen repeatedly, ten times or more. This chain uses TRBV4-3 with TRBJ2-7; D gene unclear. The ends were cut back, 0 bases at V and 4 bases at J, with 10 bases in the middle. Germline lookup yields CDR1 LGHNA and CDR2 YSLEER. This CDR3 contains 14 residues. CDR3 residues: CASSQEARAYEQYF. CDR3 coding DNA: TGCGCCAGCAGCCAAGAGGCAAGGGCGTACGAGCAGTACTTC.

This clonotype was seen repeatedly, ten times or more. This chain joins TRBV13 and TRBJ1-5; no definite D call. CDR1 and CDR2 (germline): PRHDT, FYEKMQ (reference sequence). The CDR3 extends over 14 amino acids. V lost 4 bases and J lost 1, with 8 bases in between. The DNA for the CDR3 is TGTGCCAGCAGCTCCGGGGAGAGCAATCAGCCCCAGCATTTT. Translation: CASSSGESNQPQHF.

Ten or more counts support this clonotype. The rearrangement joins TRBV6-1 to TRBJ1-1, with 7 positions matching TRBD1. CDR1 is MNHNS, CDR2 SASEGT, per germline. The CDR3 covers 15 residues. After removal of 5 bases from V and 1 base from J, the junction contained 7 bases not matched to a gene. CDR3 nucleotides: TGTGCCAGCAGTATCCGGGACAGCTCGAACACTGAAGCTTTCTTT. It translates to CASSIRDSSNTEAFF.

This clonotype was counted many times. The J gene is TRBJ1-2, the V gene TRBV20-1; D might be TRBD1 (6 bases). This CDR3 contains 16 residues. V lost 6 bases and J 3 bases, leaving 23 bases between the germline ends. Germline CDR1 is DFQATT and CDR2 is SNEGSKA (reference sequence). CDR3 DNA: TGCAGTGCCCCGGCCGAGGGGACATCCGCCTACTATGGCTACACCTTC. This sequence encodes CSAPAEGTSAYYGYTF.

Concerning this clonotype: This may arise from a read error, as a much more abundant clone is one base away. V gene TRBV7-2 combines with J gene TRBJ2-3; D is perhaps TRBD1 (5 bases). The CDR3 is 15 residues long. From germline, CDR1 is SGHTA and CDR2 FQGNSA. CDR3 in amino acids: CASSLSFFVTGTQYF. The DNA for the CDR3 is TGTGCCAGCAGCTTGAGCTTTTTCGTCACAGGTACGCAGTATTTT.

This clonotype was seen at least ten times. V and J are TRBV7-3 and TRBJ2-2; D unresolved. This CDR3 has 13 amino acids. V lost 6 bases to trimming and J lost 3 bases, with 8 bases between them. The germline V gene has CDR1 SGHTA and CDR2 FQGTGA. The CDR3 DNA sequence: TGTGCCAGCAGAAGTGGTTACACCGGGGAGCTGTTTTTT. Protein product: CASRSGYTGELFF.

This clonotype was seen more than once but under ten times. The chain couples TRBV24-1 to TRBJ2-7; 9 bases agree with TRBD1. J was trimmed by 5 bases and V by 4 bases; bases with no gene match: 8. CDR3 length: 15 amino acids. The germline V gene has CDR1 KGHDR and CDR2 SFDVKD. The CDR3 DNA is TGTGCCACCAGTGACAGGACAGGGGTGTGGCACGAGCAGTACTTC. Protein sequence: CATSDRTGVWHEQYF.

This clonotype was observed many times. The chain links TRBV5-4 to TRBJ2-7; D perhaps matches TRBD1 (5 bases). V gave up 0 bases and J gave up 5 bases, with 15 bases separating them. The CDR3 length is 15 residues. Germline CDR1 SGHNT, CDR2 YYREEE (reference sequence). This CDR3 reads CASSLGTPKSDEQYF. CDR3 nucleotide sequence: TGTGCCAGCAGCTTGGGGACACCTAAGTCCGACGAGCAGTACTTC.

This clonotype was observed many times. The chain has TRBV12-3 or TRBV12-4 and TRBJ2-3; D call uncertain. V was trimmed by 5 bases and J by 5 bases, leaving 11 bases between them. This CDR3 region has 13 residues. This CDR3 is CASSPSGQDTQYF. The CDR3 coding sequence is TGTGCCAGCAGTCCCTCGGGCCAAGATACGCAGTATTTT.

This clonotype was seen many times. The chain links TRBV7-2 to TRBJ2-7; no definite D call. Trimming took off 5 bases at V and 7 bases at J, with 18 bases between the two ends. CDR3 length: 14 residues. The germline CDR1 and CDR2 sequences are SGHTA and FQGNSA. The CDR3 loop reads CASSDSMGLREQYF. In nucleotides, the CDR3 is TGTGCCAGCAGCGATTCCATGGGTCTGAGGGAGCAGTACTTC.

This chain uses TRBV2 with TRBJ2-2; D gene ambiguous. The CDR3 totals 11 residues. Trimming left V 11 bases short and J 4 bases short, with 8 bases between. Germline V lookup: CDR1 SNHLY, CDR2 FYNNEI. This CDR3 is CACRSTGELFF. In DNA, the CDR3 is TGTGCCTGCCGGAGCACCGGGGAGCTGTTTTTT.

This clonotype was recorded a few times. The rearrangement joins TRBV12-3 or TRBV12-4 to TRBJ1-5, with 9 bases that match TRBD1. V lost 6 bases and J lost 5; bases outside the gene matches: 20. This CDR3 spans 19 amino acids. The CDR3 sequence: CASSKTLGQGLLMDQPQHF. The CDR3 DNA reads TGTGCCAGCAGCAAAACTCTGGGACAGGGCTTGTTAATGGATCAGCCCCAGCATTTT.

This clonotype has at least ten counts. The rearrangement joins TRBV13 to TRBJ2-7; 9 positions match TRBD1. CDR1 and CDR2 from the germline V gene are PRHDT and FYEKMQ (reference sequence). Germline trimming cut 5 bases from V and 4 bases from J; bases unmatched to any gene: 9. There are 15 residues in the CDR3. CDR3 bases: TGTGCCAGCAGCCGCCCGGGACAGGGAGTTTACGAGCAGTACTTC. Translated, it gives CASSRPGQGVYEQYF. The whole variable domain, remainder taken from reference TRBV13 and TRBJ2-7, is AAGVIQSPRHLIKEKRETATLKCYPIPRHDTVYWYQQGPGQDPQFLISFYEKMQSDKGSIPDRFSAQQFSDYHSELNMSSLELGDSALYFCASSRPGQGVYEQYFGPGTRLTVT.

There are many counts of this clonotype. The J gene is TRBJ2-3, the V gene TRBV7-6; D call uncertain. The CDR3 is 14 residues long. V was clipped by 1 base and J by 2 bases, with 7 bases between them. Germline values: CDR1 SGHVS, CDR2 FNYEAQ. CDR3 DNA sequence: TGTGCCAGCAGCTTAGAGGCAGCCACAGATACGCAGTATTTT. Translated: CASSLEAATDTQYF. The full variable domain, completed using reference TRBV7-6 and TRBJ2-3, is GAGVSQSPRYKVTKRGQDVALRCDPISGHVSLYWYRQALGQGPEFLTYFNYEAQQDKSGLPNDRFSAERPEGSISTLTIQRTEQRDSAMYRCASSLEAATDTQYFGPGTRLTVL.